This T cell receptor beta chain is from a study of T-cell reconstitution after alpha-beta-depleted transplantation in children. It was with unique molecular identifiers that the TCRbeta library was prepared. TCRdb passed the PCR reads through MiXCR, listing each CDR3 protein once. The sample shows some 440,000 distinct CDR3 sequences, roughly 17% of them seen only once. Study results and limitations: Reportedly, alpha-beta T cells present about two months post-transplant originated from several hundred expanded clones of graft origin. High day-60 TCRbeta diversity in some patients came from surviving recipient T cells and thymic progenitors. T-cell counts and diversity at one year following transplant were attributed mainly to newly produced T cells.

In the case of this clonotype: Its antigen is currently unknown. A read error may account for a junction end that differs from germline.

The CDR3 totals 17 residues. Germline V CDR1 and CDR2: SNHLY, FYNNEI. This chain uses TRBV2 with TRBJ1-6; 8 bases fit TRBD1. The source material was PBMCs, mostly from graft donor cells, sampled 360 days after TCRalphabeta/CD19-depleted stem cell transplant. The sequence was collected from a boy less than two years old who had a stem cell transplant for Wiskott-Aldrich syndrome, so the T cells may come from the graft donor. The CDR3 nucleotides are TGTGCCAGCAGCTCCACCGGACAGGGAGGGTCAAATTCACCCCTCCATTTT. Translated, it gives CASSSTGQGGSNSPLHF.